Following are 18 T cell receptor beta chains from one sample sequenced in a study of T-cell reconstitution after alpha-beta-depleted transplantation in children. Unique molecular identifiers were incorporated when the TCRbeta library was constructed. TCRdb re-analysed the PCR reads in MiXCR, keeping a single row per CDR3 protein. The table has 200,000 to 300,000 distinct CDR3 sequences, approximately 12% seen once; the top ten hold 2.6%. Here the sequenced sample was PBMCs from the stem cell graft donor, taken from the stem cell graft. The receptors here all came from a human donor who donated a stem cell graft to a child with acute lymphoblastic leukemia.

The chain employs TRBV28 and TRBJ1-2; TRBD1 is a possible D gene (6 bases). CDR3 length: 16 amino acids. Germline V gene lookup returns CDR1 MDHEN and CDR2 SYDVKM. The V end was cut by 4 bases, the J end by 4 bases, with 19 bases between. In DNA form, the CDR3 reads TGTGCCAGCAGTTCCTTCCCTCGGGGGGGGCTCTATGGCTACACCTTC. The encoded protein is CASSSFPRGGLYGYTF.

The rearrangement joins TRBV4-2 to TRBJ2-7; D assignment may be TRBD1 or TRBD2 (5 bases each). The ends were cut back, 10 bases at V and 3 bases at J, with 16 bases in the middle. CDR3 length equals 13 residues. Germline CDR1 and CDR2: LGHNA and YNFKEQ. The CDR3 here is CAMSQRDLYEQYF. CDR3 nucleotide sequence: TGTGCCATGAGCCAAAGGGACCTCTACGAGCAGTACTTC.

Comment on this clonotype: It may be a read error: a sequence one base away is much more abundant. V and J are TRBV7-2 and TRBJ2-4; 7 nucleotides agree with TRBD1. Looked up from germline, CDR1 is SGHTA and CDR2 is FQGNSA. The length of the CDR3 is 15 residues. Losses at the gene ends were 4 bases for V and 8 bases for J; bases not matched to a gene: 11. CDR3 residues: CASSYRKTGYDIQYF. Here the CDR3 DNA reads TGTGCCAGCAGCTACCGGAAGACAGGGTACGACATTCAGTACTTC.

At least ten counts were recorded for this clonotype. The CDR3 sequence: CASSHWDRRSYEQYF. The CDR3 DNA reads as TGTGCCAGCAGTCACTGGGACAGGAGGTCCTACGAGCAGTACTTC. The chain couples TRBV12-3 or TRBV12-4 to TRBJ2-7; TRBD1 matches 8 bases. Unmatched junction bases numbered 7, after V lost 5 bases and J lost 1 base. The CDR3 has 15 amino acids.

The chain employs TRBV6-5 and TRBJ1-5, with D possibly being TRBD1 (5 bases). The germline V gene has CDR1 MNHEY and CDR2 SVGAGI. V was shortened by 6 bases and J by 2 bases, with 20 bases between the two germline ends. The CDR3 extends over 17 amino acids. The CDR3 DNA is TGTGCCAGCAGGGGACCTAGAGGGACGGGCGGCAATCAGCCCCAGCATTTT. This sequence encodes CASRGPRGTGGNQPQHF.

This clonotype was counted ten times or more. J is TRBJ2-7 and V is TRBV7-2, with D possibly matching TRBD1 (5 bases). Looked up from germline, CDR1 is SGHTA and CDR2 is FQGNSA. The V end was cut by 4 bases, the J end by 2 bases, with 12 bases between. The CDR3 has 14 residues. The CDR3 loop reads CASSSYAGPYEQYF. CDR3 nucleotides: TGTGCCAGCAGCTCCTACGCAGGGCCCTACGAGCAGTACTTC.

This clonotype was picked up a small number of times. The V gene is TRBV20-1, the J gene TRBJ1-2; 9 bases align to TRBD1. V lost 1 base to trimming and J lost 6 bases; unmatched junction nucleotides: 18. Germline lookup yields CDR1 DFQATT and CDR2 SNEGSKA (reference sequence). The CDR3 is 18 amino acids. The CDR3 DNA follows: TGCAGTGCTAGAGTGGCCGGGAAGGGGCGGACAGGGGCGAATGGCTACACCTTC. Translating it yields CSARVAGKGRTGANGYTF.

In this sample, this clonotype turned up many times. The chain links TRBV5-1 to TRBJ1-3; 10 positions match TRBD1. Per germline, CDR1 SGHRS and CDR2 YFSETQ. V lost 4 bases, J lost 4 bases, and 17 bases stayed unmatched. This CDR3 has 19 amino acids. The CDR3 nucleotides read TGCGCCAGCAGCCTGAAACTGGGGGCCCGACAGGGGGCCGGAAACACCATATATTTT. Translating it yields CASSLKLGARQGAGNTIYF.

As concerns this clonotype: A much more abundant neighbour one base away suggests this may be a read error. The gene calls are TRBV20-1 and TRBJ2-1; D is unclear. The length of the CDR3 is 10 residues. The V gene's germline CDR1 is DFQATT and CDR2 SNEGSKA (reference sequence). Here the CDR3 reads CRAESWAQFF. The CDR3 DNA is TGCCGTGCCGAGTCCTGGGCGCAGTTCTTC.

This clonotype showed up many times. This chain joins TRBV10-3 and TRBJ2-7; TRBD1 aligns across 7 bases. The CDR3 spans 14 residues. Germline lookup yields CDR1 ENHRY and CDR2 SYGVKD. The junction had 5 bases not matched to a gene; V was cut back by 6 bases and J by 0 bases. The CDR3 here is CAISPGQISYEQYF. For the CDR3, the DNA is TGTGCCATCAGCCCGGGACAGATCTCCTACGAGCAGTACTTC.

This clonotype was counted at least ten times. This rearrangement joins TRBV7-9 to TRBJ1-2; perhaps TRBD1 as D (6 bases). The germline CDR1 and CDR2 sequences are SEHNR and FQNEAQ (reference sequence). Between the trimmed V and J ends, which lost 5 bases and 6 bases, there was a span of 13 bases. The CDR3 spans 13 residues. CDR3 DNA: TGTGCCAGCAGCCCGTTGTCAGGGGATGGCTACACCTTC. Its translation: CASSPLSGDGYTF. Full variable domain (outside the CDR3, taken from reference TRBV7-9 and TRBJ1-2): DTGVSQNPRHKITKRGQNVTFRCDPISEHNRLYWYRQTLGQGPEFLTYFQNEAQLEKSRLLSDRFSAERPKGSFSTLEIQRTEQGDSAMYLCASSPLSGDGYTFGSGTRLTVV.

The chain has TRBV7-2 and TRBJ1-2; tentative D call: TRBD1 (5 bases). V gave up 0 bases and J gave up 7 bases, with 9 bases separating them. In germline, CDR1 is SGHTA, CDR2 FQGNSA. The CDR3 is 13 residues long. The CDR3 spells CASSLAGRAGYTF. The CDR3 nucleotides are TGTGCCAGCAGCTTAGCGGGCAGGGCTGGCTACACCTTC.

At least ten counts were recorded for this clonotype. This rearrangement joins TRBV7-2 to TRBJ2-3, with 8 bases aligning to TRBD2. This CDR3 spans 15 amino acids. Germline-derived CDR1 and CDR2 are SGHTA and FQGNSA. With 4 bases clipped from V and 0 bases from J, the junction kept 3 bases outside the gene matches. The CDR3 region is CASSSLAGSTDTQYF. The CDR3 nucleotides read TGTGCCAGCAGCTCCTTAGCGGGGAGCACAGATACGCAGTATTTT.

This clonotype was observed many times. The chain employs TRBV6-5 and TRBJ1-1; 7 bases match TRBD1. From germline, CDR1 is MNHEY and CDR2 SVGAGI. Germline trimming cut 2 bases from V and 0 bases from J; bases unmatched to any gene: 3. The CDR3 runs to 15 residues. The DNA of the CDR3 is TGTGCCAGCAGTTACCCGGGACAGATGAACACTGAAGCTTTCTTT. This encodes CASSYPGQMNTEAFF.

Ten or more counts support this clonotype. The chain recombines TRBV5-5 with TRBJ1-1, with D tentatively TRBD1 (6 bases). With 5 bases removed from V and 4 bases from J, the gap between germline ends came to 15 bases. This CDR3 is 14 amino acids long. In germline, CDR1 is SGHKS, CDR2 YYEKEE (reference sequence). The CDR3 protein is CASREGRGLTEAFF. The DNA of the CDR3 is TGTGCCAGCAGAGAGGGCAGGGGACTCACTGAAGCTTTCTTT.

CDR3 nucleotides: TGTGCCAGCAGCTCCCCCGGACAGTTTAATTCACCCCTCCACTTT. This encodes CASSSPGQFNSPLHF. The gene calls are TRBV7-2 and TRBJ1-6, with TRBD1 as a possible D gene (6 bases). Germline V gene lookup returns CDR1 SGHTA and CDR2 FQGNSA. Trimming left V 4 bases short and J 6 bases short, with 13 bases between. The CDR3 consists of 15 residues.

Many counts were recorded for this clonotype. The chain recombines TRBV11-2 with TRBJ1-6; D not certain. Germline V gives CDR1 SGHAT, CDR2 FQNNGV. Trimming cost V 1 base and J 9 bases, with 22 bases left between them. This CDR3 has 18 residues. DNA for the CDR3: TGTGCCAGCAGCTTAGTTATCTCACTACATGGGATACGTTCACCCCTCCACTTT. It is translated as CASSLVISLHGIRSPLHF.

This clonotype was observed many times. For the CDR3, the DNA is TGTGCCAGCAGTTCACAGGGGCGAGGCGTGAGCTACACCTTC. It yields the protein CASSSQGRGVSYTF. V and J are TRBV28 and TRBJ1-2, with 7 bases that match TRBD1. The CDR3 has 14 residues. Germline loops: CDR1 MDHEN, CDR2 SYDVKM. The V and J ends lost 4 bases and 9 bases, in that order; junction bases with no gene match: 11.